The T cell receptor (beta chain) under discussion was sequenced for a study of T-cell memory formation after mild COVID-19. The germline V and J ends were trimmed by 2 bases and 4 bases, with 12 bases remaining between them. This CDR3 contains 15 residues. TCRdb passed the 5' RACE reads through MiXCR, listing each CDR3 protein once. The sample includes approximately 60,000 distinct CDR3 sequences, approximately 9.5% seen only once; the top ten take around 1.2%. There are a few counts of this clonotype. Its antigen is currently unknown. Study results and limitations: Day 15 to 85 contractors were CD4/CD8 balanced; later expanders leaned CD4+.

V usage is TRBV12-3 or TRBV12-4 and J usage is TRBJ1-5; maybe TRBD1 (6 bases). The sequence derives from a man younger than 35 who had mild COVID-19 (a few samples of this study predate the infection). Cell type and time point are not known. Sequenced sample: PBMCs or a T cell subset sorted from them (not recorded which). The CDR3 sequence is CASSLSVRGNQPQHF. Written as DNA, the CDR3 is TGTGCCAGCAGTTTATCGGTCAGGGGTAATCAGCCCCAGCATTTT.